The present TCR beta chain was sequenced within a study of follicular helper T cells after annual influenza vaccination. The wider study: For some subjects, blood spans the 2013-2014, 2014-2015 and 2015-2016 annual vaccinations.

Study-wide results and caveats: Day 7 ICOS+CD38+ clones were most often found later in ICOS-CD38- cTfh cells.

Remarks on this clone: Its specificity is unknown.

This sample's time point: 2015-2016 season, 7 days after influenza vaccination. TCRdb keeps only in-frame clones here, not all; method: immunoSEQ multiplex PCR. The top ten clones hold about 1.4% of a sample with about 7,100 clones, 82% of them seen once. This CDR3 has 13 amino acids. V was shortened by 6 bases and J by 7 bases, with 10 bases between the two germline ends. Germline CDR1 SGHTA, CDR2 FQGNSA. The chain uses TRBV7-2 and TRBJ1-6; no reliable D call. The sequenced sample was CXCR5- memory CD4+ T cells sorted from blood, obtained 7 days after influenza vaccination. The TCR sequence derives from an adult who received the influenza vaccine. The CDR3 DNA reads as TGTGCCAGCAGGGGCGGAAACAATTCACCCCTCCACTTT. This encodes CASRGGNNSPLHF.